The source of this T cell receptor (beta chain) is a study of blood T cells in healthy people across ages (dated by TCRdb to the mid-2010s). For the wider study: In model experiments, template switching captured roughly one uniquely barcoded TCR beta cDNA molecule for every two T cells. The study measured age-related changes in TCR beta repertoire diversity using deep sequencing normalized with unique cDNA molecular identifiers. Donors were grouped into four age groups: young (average approximately 15 years), middle-aged (around 39), aged (roughly 62) and long-lived (about 82). To avoid experimental bias, donors of different ages were distributed randomly across sequencing lanes. Using the same blood draw, the study looked at two additional independent replicas of 1 million unique cDNA reads for two donors, one aged 18 to 30 and the other aged 80 or older. What the research found in general, with its limitations: As age increased, observed TCR beta diversity per million T cells dropped in a roughly linear way, and a significant reduction was already evident by age 40. Estimates of total diversity based on one million sequenced T cells were considered lower bounds and underestimates. A strong correlation was found between observed TCR beta diversity and the percentage of naive T cells measured by flow cytometry. Because profiling used bulk unsorted PBMCs, naive and antigen-experienced compartments could not be compared conclusively. Compared with the aged group, more naive CD4+ T cells, fewer expanded clones and increased TCR diversity were shown by the long-lived group, suggesting age selection. Donor CMV infection status was unknown, potentially confounding age-related changes in expanded clonotypes.

The library relied on 5' RACE. TCRdb records Illumina HiSeq 2500 as the sequencer. A second roughly 6 to 11 cycle PCR used a sample-barcoded 5' primer and a J-beta primer mix. A unique molecular identifier was introduced onto each TCR beta cDNA molecule by a template-switch 5' adaptor carrying 12 random nucleotides. Each sample yielded at least 3 million CDR3-containing paired-end reads. First-strand cDNA synthesis was performed from all RNA using the Mint cDNA synthesis kit, with priming by a TRBC-specific oligonucleotide. All cDNA was treated with uracil-DNA glycosylase and then went through a first 18-cycle PCR with the universal primers M1SS and BC2_uni_R. From the authors' description of their analysis: For normalization, 1 million high-quality reads were randomly selected from each sample, with every read carrying a distinct molecular identifier. Reads sharing molecular identifiers were discarded rather than binned into consensus sequences. MiTCR, set to a Q25 quality threshold and the strictest error-elimination algorithm, was used for CDR3 identification, clonotype clustering and error correction. A nonparametric unseen species model using Euler transformation provided a lower-bound estimate of total TCR beta diversity. Using fastp trimming at Q25 and MiXCR clonotype assembly, TCRdb reanalyzed the public sequencing data and kept in-frame beta chains. Rows matching on CDR3 protein sequence are summarized as one entry with the most common DNA and genes. The authors' filters were not applied to this entry. The sample table holds 790,000 or so distinct CDR3 sequences, of which more than 35% were seen once. In total, the top ten clones hold about a sixth of the sample.

About this clonotype: The antigen it recognizes is unknown. No base quality information exists; no much larger clone differs at one position.

The approximately 39 donors, aged about 6 to 95 years, were systemically healthy Caucasian individuals from Russia. Each donor gave ten milliliters of peripheral blood, collected into EDTA-treated Vacutainer tubes. PBMCs were isolated by Ficoll-Paque density-gradient centrifugation, with at least 6 million obtained per sample. Total RNA, at least 5.5 micrograms per sample, was extracted from PBMCs with Trizol reagent. The percentages of naive CD45RAhigh/CD27high T cells were determined by flow cytometry on a PBMC aliquot from every donor. The sequence was obtained from a man at least 80 years old in good health. The material sequenced was blood.

The nucleotides read TGTGCCAGCAGCCAATTCGGGACAGGGGTCAATGAGCAGTTCTTC. Its coded protein is CASSQFGTGVNEQFF. Recombination linked TRBV3-1 to TRBJ2-1, with 10 junctional bases fitting TRBD1. According to the germline V gene (reference sequence), CDR1 reads LGHDT and CDR2 reads YNNKEL. V ends up 2 bases short and J 6 bases short, with an unmatched junction base count of 4. Inclusive of the bounding cysteine and phenylalanine, the CDR3 is 15 residues long. The kept DNA is CDR3 alone, 45 bases in frame from the first base.